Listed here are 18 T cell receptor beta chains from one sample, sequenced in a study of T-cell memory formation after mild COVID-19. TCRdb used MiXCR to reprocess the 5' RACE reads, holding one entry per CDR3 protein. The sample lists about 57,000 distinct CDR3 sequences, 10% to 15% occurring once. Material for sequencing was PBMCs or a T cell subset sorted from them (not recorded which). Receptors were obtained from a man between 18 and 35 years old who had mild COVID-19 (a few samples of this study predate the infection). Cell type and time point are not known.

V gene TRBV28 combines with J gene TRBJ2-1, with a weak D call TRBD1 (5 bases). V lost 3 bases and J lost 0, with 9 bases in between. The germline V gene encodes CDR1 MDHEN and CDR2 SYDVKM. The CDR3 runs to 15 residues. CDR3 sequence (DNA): TGTGCCAGCAGTTTTTTGACAGACTCCTACAATGAGCAGTTCTTC. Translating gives CASSFLTDSYNEQFF.

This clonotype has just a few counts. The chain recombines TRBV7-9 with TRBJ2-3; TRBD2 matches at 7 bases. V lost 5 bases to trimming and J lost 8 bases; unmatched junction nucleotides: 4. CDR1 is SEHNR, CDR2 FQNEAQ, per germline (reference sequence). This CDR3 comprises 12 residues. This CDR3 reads CASSRTGGTQYF. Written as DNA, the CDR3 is TGTGCCAGCAGCCGCACGGGGGGTACGCAGTATTTT.

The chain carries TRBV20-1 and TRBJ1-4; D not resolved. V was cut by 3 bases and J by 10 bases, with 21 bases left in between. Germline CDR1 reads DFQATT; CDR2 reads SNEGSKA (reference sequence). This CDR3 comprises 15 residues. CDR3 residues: CSASPTSETVGKLFF. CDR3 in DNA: TGCAGTGCTAGTCCCACGTCGGAGACTGTGGGAAAACTGTTTTTT.

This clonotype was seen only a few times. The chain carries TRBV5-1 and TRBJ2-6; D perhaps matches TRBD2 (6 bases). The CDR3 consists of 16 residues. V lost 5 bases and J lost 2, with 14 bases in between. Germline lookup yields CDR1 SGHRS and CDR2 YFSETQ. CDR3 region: CASRPGGAAGANVLTF. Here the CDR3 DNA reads TGCGCCAGCAGACCGGGCGGGGCGGCTGGGGCCAACGTCCTGACTTTC.

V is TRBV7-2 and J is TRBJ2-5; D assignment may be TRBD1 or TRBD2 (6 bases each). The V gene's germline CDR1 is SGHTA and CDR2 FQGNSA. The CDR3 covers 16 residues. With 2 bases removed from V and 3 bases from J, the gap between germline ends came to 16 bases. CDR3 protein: CASSLIDRGAEETQYF. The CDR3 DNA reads TGTGCCAGCAGCTTAATAGATAGGGGGGCCGAAGAGACCCAGTACTTC.

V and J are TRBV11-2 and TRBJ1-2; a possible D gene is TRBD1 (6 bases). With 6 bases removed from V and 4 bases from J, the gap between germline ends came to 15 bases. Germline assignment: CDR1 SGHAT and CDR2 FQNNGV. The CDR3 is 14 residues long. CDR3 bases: TGTGCCAGCAGGACCCTAGGGGGGTTCTATGGCTACACCTTC. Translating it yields CASRTLGGFYGYTF.

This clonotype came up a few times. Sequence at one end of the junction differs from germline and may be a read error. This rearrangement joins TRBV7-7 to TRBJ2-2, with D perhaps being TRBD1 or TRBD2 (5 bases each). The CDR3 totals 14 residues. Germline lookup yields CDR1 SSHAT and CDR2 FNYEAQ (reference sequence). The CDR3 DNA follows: TGTGCTAGCAGCTTAAGGGACGGTACCGGGGAGCTGTTTTTT. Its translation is CASSLRDGTGELFF.

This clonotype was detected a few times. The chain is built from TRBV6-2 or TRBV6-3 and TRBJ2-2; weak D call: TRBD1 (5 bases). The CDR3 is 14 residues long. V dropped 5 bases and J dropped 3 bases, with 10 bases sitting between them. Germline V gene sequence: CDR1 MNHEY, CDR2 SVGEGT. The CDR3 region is CASSPQVDTGELFF. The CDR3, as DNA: TGTGCCAGCAGTCCACAGGTCGACACCGGGGAGCTGTTTTTT.

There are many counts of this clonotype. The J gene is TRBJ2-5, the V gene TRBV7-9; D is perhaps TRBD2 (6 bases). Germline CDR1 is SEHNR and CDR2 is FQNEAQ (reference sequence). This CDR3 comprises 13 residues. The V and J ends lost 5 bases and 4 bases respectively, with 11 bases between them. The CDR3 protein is CASSAGSGETQYF. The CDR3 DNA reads TGTGCCAGCAGCGCGGGAAGTGGAGAGACCCAGTACTTC.

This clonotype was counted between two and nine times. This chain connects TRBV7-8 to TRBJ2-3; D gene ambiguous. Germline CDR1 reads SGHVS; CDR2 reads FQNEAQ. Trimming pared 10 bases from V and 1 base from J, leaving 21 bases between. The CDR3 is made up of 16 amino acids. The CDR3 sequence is CATTALPTPGTDTQYF. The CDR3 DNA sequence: TGTGCCACCACCGCGTTGCCTACCCCTGGCACAGATACGCAGTATTTT.

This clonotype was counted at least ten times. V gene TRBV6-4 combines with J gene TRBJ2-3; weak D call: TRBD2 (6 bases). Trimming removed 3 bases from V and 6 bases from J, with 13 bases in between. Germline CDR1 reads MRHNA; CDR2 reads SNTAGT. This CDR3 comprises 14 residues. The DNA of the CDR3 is TGTGCCAGCAGTGAGGCCCGGGGGATGGATACGCAGTATTTT. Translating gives CASSEARGMDTQYF.

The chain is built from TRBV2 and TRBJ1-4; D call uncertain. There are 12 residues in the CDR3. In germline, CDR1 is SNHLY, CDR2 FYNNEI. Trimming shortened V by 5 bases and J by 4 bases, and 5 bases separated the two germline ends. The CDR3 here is CASSLNNEKLFF. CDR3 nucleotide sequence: TGTGCCAGCAGTTTGAATAATGAAAAACTGTTTTTT.

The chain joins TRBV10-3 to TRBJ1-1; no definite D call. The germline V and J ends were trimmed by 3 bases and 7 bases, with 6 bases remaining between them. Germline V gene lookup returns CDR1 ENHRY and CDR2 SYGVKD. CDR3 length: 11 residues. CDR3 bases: TGTGCCATCAGTGAAAGGAGTGAAGCTTTCTTT. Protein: CAISERSEAFF.

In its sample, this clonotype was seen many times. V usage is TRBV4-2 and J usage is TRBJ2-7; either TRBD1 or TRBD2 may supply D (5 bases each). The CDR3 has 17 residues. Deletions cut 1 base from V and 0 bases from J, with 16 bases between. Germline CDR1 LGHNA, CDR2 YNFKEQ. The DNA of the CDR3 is TGTGCCAGCAGCCAAGGAGGGGTAGAACCCCGCTCCTACGAGCAGTACTTC. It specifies CASSQGGVEPRSYEQYF.

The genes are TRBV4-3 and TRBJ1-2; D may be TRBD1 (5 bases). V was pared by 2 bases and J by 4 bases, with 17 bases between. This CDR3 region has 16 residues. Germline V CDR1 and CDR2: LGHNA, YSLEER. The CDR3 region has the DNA TGCGCCAGCAGCCAAACTCGGGGGGAATGGAGCTATGGCTACACCTTC. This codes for CASSQTRGEWSYGYTF.

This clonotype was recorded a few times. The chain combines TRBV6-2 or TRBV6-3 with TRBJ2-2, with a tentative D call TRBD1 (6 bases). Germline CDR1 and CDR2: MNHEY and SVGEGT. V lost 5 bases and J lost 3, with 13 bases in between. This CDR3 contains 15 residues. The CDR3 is CASSRGKDHTGELFF. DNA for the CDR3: TGTGCCAGCAGTAGGGGGAAGGACCACACCGGGGAGCTGTTTTTT.

The CDR3 here is CASSQDRGLAGGPEETQYF. The CDR3, as DNA: TGTGCCAGCAGCCAAGATCGGGGACTAGCGGGGGGGCCAGAAGAGACCCAGTACTTC. J is TRBJ2-5 and V is TRBV4-2; the match to TRBD2 covers 16 bases. The length of the CDR3 is 19 residues. Per germline, CDR1 LGHNA and CDR2 YNFKEQ. V lost 0 bases to trimming and J lost 3 bases; unmatched junction nucleotides: 7.

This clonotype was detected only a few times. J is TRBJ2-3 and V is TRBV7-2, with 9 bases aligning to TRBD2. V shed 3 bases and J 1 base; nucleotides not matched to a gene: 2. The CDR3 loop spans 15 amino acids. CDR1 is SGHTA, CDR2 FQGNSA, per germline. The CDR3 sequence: CASSFSSGGTDTQYF. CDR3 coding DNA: TGTGCCAGCAGCTTCTCTAGCGGGGGCACAGATACGCAGTATTTT.